This T cell receptor beta chain stems from a study of identifying expanded T cells in peripheral blood. Profiling relied on immunoSEQ multiplex PCR, and the TCRdb table lists in-frame clones only, not all of them. The profile shows 90,000 to 95,000 clones, approximately 88% of them singletons. The CDR3 is 15 amino acids. Germline V CDR1 and CDR2: SGHRS, YFSETQ. The V and J ends lost 5 bases and 5 bases, in that order; junction bases with no gene match: 11. The sequence was obtained from a person between 18 and 75 years old in good health. Sequencing was done on a sample of blood. The V and J genes are TRBV5-1 and TRBJ2-3; 7 positions agree with TRBD2. The DNA of the CDR3 is TGCGCCAGCAGGATAAGCGGGGCCAATTTAGATACGCAGTATTTT. Its translation is CASRISGANLDTQYF.